The 27 T cell receptor beta chains below were found in one sample sequenced in a study of blood T cell repertoires in COVID-19. Some clones are missing from TCRdb's copy, which holds only in-frame ones; the method was immunoSEQ multiplex PCR. Of under 55,000 clones listed, 85% to 90% are singletons. Sequenced input: peripheral blood. These receptors were taken from a human donor in a cohort sampled during active COVID-19.

V gene TRBV29-1 combines with J gene TRBJ2-5, with 7 bases aligning to TRBD1. Germline V lookup: CDR1 SQVTM, CDR2 ANQGSEA. This CDR3 has 13 amino acids. Trimming took 7 bases from V and 1 from J; bases not matched to a gene: 6. CDR3 coding DNA: TGCAGCGCCCAGGGACAGCTCCAAGAGACCCAGTACTTC. Encoded protein: CSAQGQLQETQYF.

The chain links TRBV9 to TRBJ2-2; tentatively, D is TRBD1 (7 bases). Germline CDR1 reads SGDLS; CDR2 reads YYNGEE. The V gene lost 3 bases and the J gene lost 1 base, with 16 bases spanning the gap. The CDR3 contains 17 residues. CDR3 sequence reads: CASSAQGGAGNTGELFF. DNA of the CDR3: TGTGCCAGCAGCGCCCAGGGGGGAGCGGGGAACACCGGGGAGCTGTTTTTT. Filled out from reference TRBV9 and TRBJ2-2, the complete variable domain reads DSGVTQTPKHLITATGQRVTLRCSPRSGDLSVYWYQQSLDQGLQFLIQYYNGEERAKGNILERFSAQQFPDLHSELNLSSLELGDSALYFCASSAQGGAGNTGELFFGEGSRLTVL.

V and J are TRBV7-6 and TRBJ2-3; tentatively, D is TRBD2 (7 bases). Per germline, CDR1 SGHVS and CDR2 FNYEAQ. The CDR3 is 15 residues long. V lost 1 base, J lost 1 base, and 9 bases lay in between. As DNA, the CDR3 is TGTGCCAGCAGCTTAGGAGGGGGGGGCACAGATACGCAGTATTTT. Protein sequence: CASSLGGGGTDTQYF.

The CDR3 sequence: CASSSKLRGLTYNEQFF. For the CDR3, the DNA is TGCGCCAGCAGCTCCAAACTCAGGGGCTTGACCTACAATGAGCAGTTCTTC. The genes are TRBV5-1 and TRBJ2-1; D perhaps matches TRBD1 (6 bases). The CDR3 length is 17 residues. Germline CDR1 and CDR2: SGHRS and YFSETQ. Trimming shortened V by 3 bases and J by 2 bases, and 18 bases separated the two germline ends.

The CDR3 region has the DNA TGTGCCAGTAGTATTCAGGGTTTCTATGAGCAGTTCTTC. Amino acids: CASSIQGFYEQFF. V usage is TRBV19 and J usage is TRBJ2-1; D possibly corresponds to TRBD1 (5 bases). V lost 3 bases to trimming and J lost 8 bases, with 11 bases between them. Germline V gene lookup returns CDR1 LNHDA and CDR2 SQIVND (reference sequence). The CDR3 totals 13 residues.

This rearrangement joins TRBV28 to TRBJ2-7; 7 positions match TRBD2. Per the germline V gene, CDR1 is MDHEN and CDR2 is SYDVKM. V trimming: 3 bases; J trimming: 2 bases; junction bases outside the gene matches: 4. This CDR3 comprises 14 residues. DNA for the CDR3: TGTGCCAGCAGTTTGGATAGCGGGCCCTACGAGCAGTACTTC. Protein sequence: CASSLDSGPYEQYF.

This chain connects TRBV18 to TRBJ2-7, with D perhaps matching TRBD1 (5 bases). Germline assignment: CDR1 KGHSH and CDR2 LQKENI. V was cut by 3 bases and J by 6 bases, with 12 bases left in between. CDR3 length equals 13 residues. Here the CDR3 reads CASSPRREGEQYF. The CDR3 bases are TGTGCCAGCTCACCGCGCAGGGAAGGCGAGCAGTACTTC.

The rearrangement joins TRBV5-4 to TRBJ2-4, with D perhaps TRBD2 (6 bases). CDR1 and CDR2 (germline): SGHNT, YYREEE (reference sequence). The length of the CDR3 is 16 residues. The germline V and J ends were trimmed by 0 bases and 7 bases, with 17 bases remaining between them. CDR3 residues: CASSLAAGLNGNIQYF. The CDR3 nucleotides read TGTGCCAGCAGCTTGGCGGCGGGGCTCAACGGGAACATTCAGTACTTC.

This chain links TRBV7-2 with TRBJ2-7, with TRBD2 matching 12 bases. Per the germline V gene, CDR1 is SGHTA and CDR2 is FQGNSA. V was clipped by 4 bases and J by 6 bases; unmatched bases: 7. This CDR3 has 15 residues. The CDR3 loop reads CASSSASGRVSEQYF. CDR3 in DNA: TGTGCCAGCAGCTCGGCTAGCGGGAGGGTCAGCGAGCAGTACTTC.

There are a few counts of this clone. V and J are TRBV4-1 and TRBJ1-4; TRBD1 is a possible D gene (6 bases). The CDR3 loop spans 15 amino acids. Germline values: CDR1 MGHRA, CDR2 YSYEKL. The V end lost 4 bases, the J end lost 8 bases, and 17 bases lay between the germline ends. As DNA, the CDR3 is TGCGCCAGCAGCCCTCAGGGGCGCGGGAGGGAAAAACTGTTTTTT. Its translation: CASSPQGRGREKLFF.

J is TRBJ2-7 and V is TRBV5-1, with 9 bases identical to TRBD2. The CDR3 spans 13 residues. Germline lookup yields CDR1 SGHRS and CDR2 YFSETQ. The J segment lost 7 bases and the V segment lost 5 bases, leaving 7 bases of the junction unmatched. DNA for the CDR3: TGCGCCAGCAGTCAGGACCTAGCGGGGGAGCAGTACTTC. This gives the protein CASSQDLAGEQYF.

This rearrangement joins TRBV11-3 to TRBJ2-3; TRBD2 aligns across 8 bases. The CDR3 extends over 18 amino acids. The trim removed 0 bases at V and 0 bases at J, leaving 8 bases unmatched. Looked up from germline, CDR1 is SGHNT and CDR2 is YENEEA. CDR3 nucleotide sequence: TGTGCCAGCAGCTTAGATTTAGCGGGGCAAACTAGCACAGATACGCAGTATTTT. This gives the protein CASSLDLAGQTSTDTQYF.

CDR3 bases: TGTGCCAGCAGTTACTCTAGCGCACAAGAGACCCAGTACTTC. Protein: CASSYSSAQETQYF. The chain recombines TRBV6-5 with TRBJ2-5; D perhaps matches TRBD2 (5 bases). CDR3 size: 14 residues. Germline-derived CDR1 and CDR2 are MNHEY and SVGAGI. V lost 0 bases and J 2 bases, leaving 7 bases between the germline ends.

The chain links TRBV9 to TRBJ2-5, with 7 positions matching TRBD2. CDR3 size: 14 residues. The V gene's germline CDR1 is SGDLS and CDR2 YYNGEE. V trimming: 7 bases; J trimming: 2 bases; junction bases outside the gene matches: 8. CDR3 region: CASSGGGVQETQYF. The DNA of the CDR3 is TGTGCCAGCTCCGGTGGGGGGGTACAAGAGACCCAGTACTTC.

The chain employs TRBV7-6 and TRBJ1-2, with 11 nucleotides matching TRBD1. With 1 base clipped from V and 4 bases from J, the junction kept 2 bases outside the gene matches. Looked up from germline, CDR1 is SGHVS and CDR2 is FNYEAQ. CDR3 length: 15 amino acids. CDR3 sequence: CASSLGTGGSYGYTF. The CDR3 DNA follows: TGTGCCAGCAGCTTAGGGACAGGGGGCAGCTATGGCTACACCTTC.

The J gene is TRBJ2-7, the V gene TRBV20-1, with D perhaps matching TRBD2 (6 bases). V was clipped by 3 bases and J by 3 bases, with 15 bases between them. Germline-derived CDR1 and CDR2 are DFQATT and SNEGSKA (reference sequence). The CDR3 extends over 14 amino acids. The CDR3 DNA reads as TGCAGTGCTAGTCTCCGACTAGGGGACTACGAGCAGTACTTC. Amino acids: CSASLRLGDYEQYF.

The chain uses TRBV10-3 and TRBJ1-2, with D perhaps TRBD1 (5 bases). Germline V CDR1 and CDR2: ENHRY, SYGVKD. V was shortened by 6 bases and J by 4 bases, with 18 bases between the two germline ends. This CDR3 has 15 amino acids. CDR3 nucleotide sequence: TGTGCCATCAGCGACTCGGGCAGGGTGGGCTATGGCTACACCTTC. It is translated as CAISDSGRVGYGYTF.

The chain recombines TRBV3-1 (or the pseudogene TRBV3-2) with TRBJ1-3, with D maybe TRBD1 (6 bases). Between the trimmed V and J ends, which lost 0 bases and 4 bases, there was a span of 16 bases. From germline, CDR1 is LGHDT and CDR2 YNNKEL (reference sequence). The CDR3 has 17 amino acids. Here the CDR3 DNA reads TGTGCCAGCAGCCAAGAAGGGAGGGGGGTCGGAGGAAACACCATATATTTT. This encodes CASSQEGRGVGGNTIYF.

V usage is TRBV5-1 and J usage is TRBJ1-5; a possible D gene is TRBD1 (5 bases). Germline V gene lookup returns CDR1 SGHRS and CDR2 YFSETQ. The CDR3 loop spans 15 amino acids. Trimming cost V 0 bases and J 7 bases, with 14 bases left between them. CDR3 protein: CASSLAGQGGQPQHF. CDR3 coding DNA: TGCGCCAGCAGCTTGGCGGGTCAGGGTGGACAGCCCCAGCATTTT. Variable domain in full (rest from reference TRBV5-1 and TRBJ1-5): KAGVTQTPRYLIKTRGQQVTLSCSPISGHRSVSWYQQTPGQGLQFLFEYFSETQRNKGNFPGRFSGRQFSNSRSEMNVSTLELGDSALYLCASSLAGQGGQPQHFGDGTRLSIL.

The genes are TRBV11-2 and TRBJ2-7; unclear D gene. Deletions cut 3 bases from V and 3 bases from J, with 3 bases between. The germline gives CDR1 SGHAT, CDR2 FQNNGV. CDR3 length equals 11 residues. CDR3 in DNA: TGTGCCAGCAGCTTTTACTACGAGCAGTACTTC. Translation gives CASSFYYEQYF.

The gene calls are TRBV6-5 and TRBJ2-1; 8 nucleotides align to TRBD1. The CDR3 totals 16 residues. J was trimmed by 0 bases and V by 4 bases; bases with no gene match: 5. Germline V lookup: CDR1 MNHEY, CDR2 SVGAGI. The CDR3 spells CASSLVRGLSYNEQFF. The CDR3 bases are TGTGCCAGCAGTTTGGTCAGGGGGCTCTCCTACAATGAGCAGTTCTTC.

The V and J genes are TRBV5-1 and TRBJ1-2; 8 bases are a match to TRBD1. This CDR3 contains 13 residues. Trimming cost V 2 bases and J 8 bases; bases outside gene matches: 5. Per the germline V gene, CDR1 is SGHRS and CDR2 is YFSETQ. The CDR3 loop is CASSLQGDLGYTF. The CDR3 DNA reads as TGCGCCAGCAGCTTACAGGGGGATTTAGGCTACACCTTC.

The chain links TRBV9 to TRBJ1-2; 8 bases are a match to TRBD1. V was clipped by 0 bases and J by 7 bases; unmatched bases: 11. CDR1 and CDR2 (germline): SGDLS, YYNGEE. The CDR3 is 16 amino acids. The CDR3 nucleotides are TGTGCCAGCAGCGTAGCTACAATCGGACAGGGCACTGGCTACACCTTC. The encoded protein is CASSVATIGQGTGYTF.

The chain joins TRBV5-4 to TRBJ2-1; 10 nucleotides match TRBD1. The CDR3 length is 15 residues. Germline CDR1 reads SGHNT; CDR2 reads YYREEE (reference sequence). V was clipped by 3 bases and J by 7 bases; unmatched bases: 7. The CDR3 DNA reads as TGTGCCAGCAGCTCGGCTGACAGGGGGCGGAATGAGCAGTTCTTC. Its translation: CASSSADRGRNEQFF.

The rearrangement uses TRBV29-1 and TRBJ2-1; 11 bases match TRBD2. Germline trimming cut 6 bases from V and 14 bases from J; bases unmatched to any gene: 15. The CDR3 extends over 14 amino acids. Germline-derived CDR1 and CDR2 are SQVTM and ANQGSEA. The CDR3 here is CSVYLTSGDLGKFF. DNA for the CDR3: TGCAGCGTCTACCTGACTAGCGGGGACCTTGGGAAGTTCTTC.

The V call is TRBV28, the J call TRBJ2-2, with D possibly being TRBD1 (5 bases). In germline, CDR1 is MDHEN, CDR2 SYDVKM. The CDR3 is made up of 12 amino acids. V lost 10 bases to trimming and J lost 4 bases, with 10 bases between them. The CDR3 region is CATHRSTGELFF. The CDR3 nucleotides read TGTGCCACCCACAGGTCCACCGGGGAGCTGTTTTTT.

In its sample, this clone was seen a few times. The chain combines TRBV5-8 with TRBJ1-5; tentatively, D is TRBD1 (6 bases). The CDR3 runs 18 residues. Per the germline V gene, CDR1 is SGHTS and CDR2 is YDEGEE. With 4 bases removed from V and 0 bases from J, the gap between germline ends came to 20 bases. The CDR3 DNA is TGTGCCAGCAGCCAGGCCGGGACATTCCTACATAGCAATCAGCCCCAGCATTTT. It specifies CASSQAGTFLHSNQPQHF. Full variable domain (missing parts from reference TRBV5-8 and TRBJ1-5): EAGVTQSPTHLIKTRGQQATLRCSPISGHTSVYWYQQALGLGLQFLLWYDEGEERNRGNFPPRFSGRQFPNYSSELNVNALELEDSALYLCASSQAGTFLHSNQPQHFGDGTRLSIL.